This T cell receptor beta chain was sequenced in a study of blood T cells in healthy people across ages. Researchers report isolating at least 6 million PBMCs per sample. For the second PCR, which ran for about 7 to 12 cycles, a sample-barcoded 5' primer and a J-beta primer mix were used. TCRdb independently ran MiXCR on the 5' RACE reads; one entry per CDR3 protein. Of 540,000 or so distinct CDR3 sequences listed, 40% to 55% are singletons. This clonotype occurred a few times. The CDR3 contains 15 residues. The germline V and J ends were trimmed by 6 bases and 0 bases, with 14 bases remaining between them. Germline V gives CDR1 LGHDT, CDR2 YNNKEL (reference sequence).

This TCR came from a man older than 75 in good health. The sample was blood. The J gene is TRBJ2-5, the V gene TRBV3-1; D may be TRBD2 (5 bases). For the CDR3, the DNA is TGTGCCAGCAGACCCTTTTCCGGGGACCAAGAGACCCAGTACTTC. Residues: CASRPFSGDQETQYF.